The sequence of this TCR beta chain was determined in a study of blood T cells in healthy people across ages (dated by TCRdb to the mid-2010s). About the investigation overall: In model experiments, roughly one uniquely barcoded TCR beta cDNA molecule per two T cells was captured by template switching. Two additional independent replicas of 1 million unique cDNA reads from the same blood draw were analyzed for two donors (one aged 18 to 29 and one aged 80 or older). The donors were split into four age groups: young (average about 16 years), middle-aged (39), aged (more than 60) and long-lived (over 75). To avoid experimental bias, donors of different ages were spread randomly across the sequencing lanes. Age-related changes in TCR beta repertoire diversity were measured in the study by deep sequencing normalized with unique cDNA molecular identifiers. The investigation overall reported the following: Donor CMV infection status was unknown, potentially confounding age-related changes in expanded clonotypes. Compared with the aged group, the long-lived group had more naive CD4+ T cells, fewer expanded clones and increased TCR diversity, suggesting age selection. Observed TCR beta diversity per million T cells fell roughly linearly with age, and a significant reduction was already apparent by age about 36. Conclusive comparison of naive and antigen-experienced compartments was prevented by the profiling of bulk unsorted PBMCs. There was a strong correlation between observed TCR beta diversity and the percentage of naive T cells measured by flow cytometry. Total diversity estimates from one million sequenced T cells were considered lower bounds and underestimates.

The donors were 40 or so Caucasian individuals from Russia, aged roughly 6 to 95 years, who were systemically healthy. Each donor gave ten milliliters of peripheral blood, collected into EDTA-treated Vacutainer tubes. Ficoll-Paque density-gradient centrifugation was used to isolate PBMCs, with at least 7 million per sample. Total RNA was extracted from PBMCs with Trizol reagent, with at least 6 micrograms obtained per sample. For every donor, an aliquot of PBMCs went through flow cytometry to measure the percentages of naive CD45RAhigh/CD27high T cells. Clipping removes 4 bases from V and 5 bases from J, with 5 as the unmatched junction base count. From cysteine to phenylalanine, the CDR3 is 15 amino acids long. The DNA shown is the 45-base CDR3, in frame from base 1. Looking up the germline V gene (reference sequence) yields CDR1 SEHNR and CDR2 FQNEAQ. Ten or more counts support this clonotype. Its antigen has not been determined. No base qualities exist here, and no much larger clone lies one base off it.

Libraries were made using 5' RACE. TCRdb shows the sequencer as Illumina HiSeq 2500. A second roughly 6 to 11 cycle PCR used a sample-barcoded 5' primer and a J-beta primer mix. Each TCR beta cDNA molecule received a unique molecular identifier from a template-switch 5' adaptor carrying 12 random nucleotides. Each sample yielded at least 3 million CDR3-containing paired-end reads. All of the RNA was converted into first-strand cDNA using the Mint cDNA synthesis kit, with a TRBC-specific oligonucleotide serving as the primer. Following uracil-DNA glycosylase treatment, all cDNA underwent a first 18-cycle PCR with the universal primers M1SS and BC2_uni_R. Turning to the authors' computational methods: Normalization of each sample was performed by random selection of 1 million high-quality reads, each carrying a distinct molecular identifier. Reads sharing molecular identifiers were discarded rather than binned into consensus sequences. MiTCR, set to a Q25 quality threshold and the strictest error-elimination algorithm, was used for CDR3 identification, clonotype clustering and error correction. Lower-bound total TCR beta diversity was estimated with a nonparametric unseen species model using Euler transformation. The public sequencing data were trimmed at Q25 with fastp and processed into clonotypes with MiXCR by TCRdb, which kept only in-frame beta chains. CDR3 protein sequences are deduplicated, and each keeps its most common genes and DNA. What appears here as the V and J calls and clone size reflects TCRdb's work, not the paper's. This sample has 650,000 to 700,000 distinct CDR3 sequences in its table, and 32% of those were observed once. Approximately 15% of the sample is taken by the ten largest.

Specimen: blood. The clonotype originates from a woman older than 75 in good health. Donor details come from another sample of the same person, matched by shared clones. The sequence joins TRBV7-9 to TRBJ1-5; 10 central bases correspond to TRBD1. The CDR3: CASSSGDRGDQPQHF. The DNA sequence reads TGTGCCAGCAGCTCTGGGGACAGGGGCGATCAGCCCCAGCATTTT.